This entry concerns a single T cell receptor beta chain. What this receptor recognizes is not known. No much larger clonotype is one base removed from it; base qualities were not supplied. This sample stems from a study of OX40 agonist ivuxolimab in advanced cancers. Describing the broader study: Ivuxolimab was a fully human IgG2 agonistic monoclonal antibody targeting the costimulatory receptor OX40 (CD134). Intravenous ivuxolimab was administered to patients every 2 weeks at six dose levels: 0.01, 0.1, 0.3, 1.5, 3 and 10 mg/kg. Of the approximately 50 patients in dose escalation, about 20 had hepatocellular carcinoma, roughly 15 had melanoma, 9 had renal cell carcinoma and 9 had head and neck cancer. In the dose-escalation cohort, 82.7% of patients were male, and the mean age was about 55 years, with a range of about 23 to 80. Prior anti-PD-1, anti-PD-L1 or anti-CTLA-4 therapy was permitted, and approximately 42% of dose-escalation patients had received checkpoint inhibitors. Partial responses occurred in three dose-escalation patients, of whom one had hepatocellular carcinoma and two had cutaneous melanoma. Peripheral TCRbeta sequencing was intended to test whether TCR sequence diversity was altered and clonal T-cell expansion was caused by ivuxolimab. The paper reports the monotherapy dose-escalation portion (N = 52 patients) of the phase I ivuxolimab trial.

The trial excluded patients who had a history of autoimmune disease or were on systemic immunosuppression. Peripheral blood for TCR sequencing was collected from all dose cohorts at baseline, on cycle 4 day 1, and on cycle 7 day 1. Samples came from an open-label, multicenter, first-in-human phase I dose-escalation trial of ivuxolimab. Adults with locally advanced or metastatic melanoma, renal cell, hepatocellular, or head and neck squamous cell carcinoma were enrolled in the trial. Before TCR sequencing, CD4+ T cells and CD8+ T cells were sorted from peripheral blood as separate populations. On the study overall, not on this receptor specifically: At doses of 0.1 to 3.0 mg/kg, clonal expansion of both CD4+ and CD8+ blood T cells was observed from baseline to week 6. Low levels of normalized T-cell clonal expansion were also seen in some nonresponding patients. On average, CD8+ T cells showed more expanded clones than CD4+ T cells after ivuxolimab. The antigen specificity of the clonally expanded peripheral T cells was not determined. In partial responders in the 0.1-3.0 mg/kg groups, normalized peripheral clonal expansion was found to be among the lowest, especially among CD8+ T cells.

Genomic DNA was extracted from sorted cells for sequencing of the TCRbeta CDR3 region. The immunoSEQ Assay was used for sequencing of TCRbeta CDR3 regions. TCRdb mirrors the immuneACCESS table, restricted to in-frame sequences. Some clones are absent from its copies; in checked studies, under half trace to an unresolved V gene, and the reason for the others is unknown. For this sample there are some 20,000 clones; over 65% appear just once. The top ten clonotypes cover roughly 20% of the sample. This specimen was CD4+ or CD8+ T cells sorted from blood, taken in a trial of the OX40 agonist ivuxolimab. This receptor was identified in an adult with an advanced solid tumor such as melanoma, head and neck, liver or kidney cancer.

The CDR3 loop reads CASPRAYEQYF. The nucleotides read TGTGCCAGCCCCCGGGCCTACGAGCAGTACTTC. Recombination linked TRBV7-4 to TRBJ2-7; the D gene lacks a confident call. Trimming costs V 8 bases and J 2 bases, and their ends lie 7 bases apart. From the cysteine through the phenylalanine, the CDR3 covers 11 amino acids. The read is trimmed to its CDR3 DNA, 33 bases read in frame from base 1. As encoded in the germline V gene, CDR1 is SGHVT while CDR2 is SQSDAQ.